This TCR beta chain was captured by sequencing in a study of cytotoxic CD8 clonotypes in ibrutinib-treated CLL. At the level of the study: Outcomes included 24 partial and 2 complete responses; after median roughly six years, roughly 14 stayed remitted and approximately 12 progressed. Whole-study results and caveats: Higher circulating CD8+ T-cell counts strongly accompanied higher baseline clonality, above age-matched healthy donors. Progressing patients had sampling times that differed from those of sustained-remission patients.

A note on this clone: Its antigen is not identified.

Germline V gene data show CDR1 as MNHNY and CDR2 as SVGAGI (reference sequence). V was pared by 8 bases and J by 7 bases, with 8 bases of the junction left unmatched. This CDR3 region has 13 residues. The targeted sequencing depth was 1 in 200,000 to 1 in 1 million T cells. Measured with immunoSEQ multiplex PCR; TCRdb has only the in-frame clones, and not every one. This table has fewer than 400,000 clones, roughly two thirds appearing once. Here the sequenced sample was PBMCs, taken after 36 months of ibrutinib treatment. This chain links TRBV6-6 with TRBJ1-2, with TRBD1 matching over 9 bases. This receptor was taken from a human donor with chronic lymphocytic leukemia. The CDR3 spells CASWGQGVVGYTF. In nucleotides, the CDR3 is TGTGCCAGCTGGGGACAGGGCGTTGTTGGCTACACCTTC.